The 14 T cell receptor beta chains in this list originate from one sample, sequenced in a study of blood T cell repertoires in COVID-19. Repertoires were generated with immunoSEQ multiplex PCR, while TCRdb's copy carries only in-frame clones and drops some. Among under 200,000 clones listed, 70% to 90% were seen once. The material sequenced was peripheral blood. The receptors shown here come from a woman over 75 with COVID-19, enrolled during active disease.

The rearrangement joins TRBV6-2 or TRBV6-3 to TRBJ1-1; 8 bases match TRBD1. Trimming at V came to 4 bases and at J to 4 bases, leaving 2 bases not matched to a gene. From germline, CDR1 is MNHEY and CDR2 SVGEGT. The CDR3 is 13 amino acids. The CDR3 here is CASSWTGSTEAFF. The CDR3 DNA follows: TGTGCCAGCAGTTGGACAGGGAGCACTGAAGCTTTCTTT.

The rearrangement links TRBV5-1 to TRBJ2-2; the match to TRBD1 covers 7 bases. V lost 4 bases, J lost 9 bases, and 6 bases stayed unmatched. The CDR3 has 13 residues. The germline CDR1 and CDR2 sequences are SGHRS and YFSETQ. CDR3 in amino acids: CASSADRVRELFF. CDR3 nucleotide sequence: TGCGCCAGCAGCGCAGACAGGGTGCGGGAGCTGTTTTTT.

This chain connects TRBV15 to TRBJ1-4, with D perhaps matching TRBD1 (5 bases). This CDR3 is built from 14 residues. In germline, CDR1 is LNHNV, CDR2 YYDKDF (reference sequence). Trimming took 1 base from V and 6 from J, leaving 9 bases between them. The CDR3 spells CATSRGSTDEKLFF. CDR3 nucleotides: TGTGCCACCAGCAGAGGGTCGACAGATGAAAAACTGTTTTTT.

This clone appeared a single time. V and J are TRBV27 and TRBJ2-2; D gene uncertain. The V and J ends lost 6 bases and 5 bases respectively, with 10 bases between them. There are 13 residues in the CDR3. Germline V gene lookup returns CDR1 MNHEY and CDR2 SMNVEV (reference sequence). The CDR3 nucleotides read TGTGCCAGCAGATCGCTAGGTACCGGGGAGCTGTTTTTT. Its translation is CASRSLGTGELFF.

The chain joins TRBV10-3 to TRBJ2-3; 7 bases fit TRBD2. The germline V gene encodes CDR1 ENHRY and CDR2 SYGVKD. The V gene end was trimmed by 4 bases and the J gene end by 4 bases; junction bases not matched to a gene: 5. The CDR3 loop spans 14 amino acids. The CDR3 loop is CAISAAGGADTQYF. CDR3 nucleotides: TGTGCCATCAGTGCGGCTGGGGGGGCAGATACGCAGTATTTT.

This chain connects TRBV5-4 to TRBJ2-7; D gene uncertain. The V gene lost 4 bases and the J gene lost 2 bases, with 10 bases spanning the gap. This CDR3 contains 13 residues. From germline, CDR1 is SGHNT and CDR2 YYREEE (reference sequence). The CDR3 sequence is CASSLTGTYEQYF. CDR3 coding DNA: TGTGCCAGCAGCCTGACGGGTACCTACGAGCAGTACTTC.

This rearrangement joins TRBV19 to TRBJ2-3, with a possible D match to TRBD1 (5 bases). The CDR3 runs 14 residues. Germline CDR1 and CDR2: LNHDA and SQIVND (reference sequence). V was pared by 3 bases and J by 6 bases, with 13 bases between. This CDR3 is CASSMGRTWDTQYF. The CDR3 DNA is TGTGCCAGTAGTATGGGGCGTACTTGGGATACGCAGTATTTT.

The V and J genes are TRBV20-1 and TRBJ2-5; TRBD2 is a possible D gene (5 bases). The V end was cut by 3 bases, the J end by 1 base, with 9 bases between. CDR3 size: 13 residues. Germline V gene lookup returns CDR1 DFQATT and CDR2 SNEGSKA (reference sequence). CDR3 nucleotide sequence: TGCAGTGCTAGTGGTAGCGCCCAAGAGACCCAGTACTTC. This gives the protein CSASGSAQETQYF.

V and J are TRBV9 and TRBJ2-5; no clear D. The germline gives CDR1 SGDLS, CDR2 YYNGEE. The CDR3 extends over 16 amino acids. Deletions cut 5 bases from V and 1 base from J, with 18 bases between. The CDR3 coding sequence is TGTGCCAGCAGTCCTAGAATTTCCTACGGCCAAGAGACCCAGTACTTC. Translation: CASSPRISYGQETQYF.

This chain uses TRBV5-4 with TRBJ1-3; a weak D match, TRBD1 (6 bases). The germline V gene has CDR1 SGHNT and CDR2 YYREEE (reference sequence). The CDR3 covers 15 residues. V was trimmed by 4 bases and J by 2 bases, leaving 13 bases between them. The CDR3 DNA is TGTGCCAGCAGCCCTGTAGGGGGGGCTGGAAACACCATATATTTT. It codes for CASSPVGGAGNTIYF. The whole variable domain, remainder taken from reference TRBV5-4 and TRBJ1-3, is ETGVTQSPTHLIKTRGQQVTLRCSSQSGHNTVSWYQQALGQGPQFIFQYYREEENGRGNFPPRFSGLQFPNYSSELNVNALELDDSALYLCASSPVGGAGNTIYFGEGSWLTVV.

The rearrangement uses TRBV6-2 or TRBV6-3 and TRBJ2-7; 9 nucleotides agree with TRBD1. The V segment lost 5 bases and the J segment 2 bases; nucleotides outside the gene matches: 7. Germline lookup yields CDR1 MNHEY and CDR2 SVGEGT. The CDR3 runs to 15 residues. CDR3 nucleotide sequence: TGTGCCAGCAGTCCCGGACAGGGGAGCGCCTACGAGCAGTACTTC. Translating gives CASSPGQGSAYEQYF.

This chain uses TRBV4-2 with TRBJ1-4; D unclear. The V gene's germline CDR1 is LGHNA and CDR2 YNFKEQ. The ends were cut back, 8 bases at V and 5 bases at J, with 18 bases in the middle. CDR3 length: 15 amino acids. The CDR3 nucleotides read TGTGCCAGCCGAGCGGACGGAGGTTTAAATGAAAAACTGTTTTTT. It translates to CASRADGGLNEKLFF.

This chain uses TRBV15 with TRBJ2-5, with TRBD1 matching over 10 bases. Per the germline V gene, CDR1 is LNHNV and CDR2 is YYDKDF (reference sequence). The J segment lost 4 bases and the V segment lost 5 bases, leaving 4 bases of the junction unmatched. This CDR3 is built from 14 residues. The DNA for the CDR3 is TGTGCCACCAGCCCCCGACAGGGGGCAGAGACCCAGTACTTC. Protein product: CATSPRQGAETQYF. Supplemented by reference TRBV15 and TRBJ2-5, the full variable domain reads DAMVIQNPRYQVTQFGKPVTLSCSQTLNHNVMYWYQQKSSQAPKLLFHYYDKDFNNEADTPDNFQSRRPNTSFCFLDIRSPGLGDTAMYLCATSPRQGAETQYFGPGTRLLVL.

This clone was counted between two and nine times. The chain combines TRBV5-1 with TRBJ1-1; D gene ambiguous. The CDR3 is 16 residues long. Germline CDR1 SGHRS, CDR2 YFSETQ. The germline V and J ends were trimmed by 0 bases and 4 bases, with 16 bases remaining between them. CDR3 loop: CASSLDPSRGSTEAFF. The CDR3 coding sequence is TGCGCCAGCAGCTTGGATCCCTCCCGAGGGAGCACTGAAGCTTTCTTT.